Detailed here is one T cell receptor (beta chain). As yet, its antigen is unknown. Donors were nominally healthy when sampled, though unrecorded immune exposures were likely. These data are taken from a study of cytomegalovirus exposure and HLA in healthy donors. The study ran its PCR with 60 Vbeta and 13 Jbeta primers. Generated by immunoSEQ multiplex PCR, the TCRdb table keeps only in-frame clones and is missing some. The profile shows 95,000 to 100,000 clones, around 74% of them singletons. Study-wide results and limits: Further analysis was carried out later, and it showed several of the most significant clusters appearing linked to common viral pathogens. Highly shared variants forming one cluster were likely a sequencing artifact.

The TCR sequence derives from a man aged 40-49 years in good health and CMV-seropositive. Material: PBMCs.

CDR3 amino acids: CASINSNTGELFF. The CDR3 nucleotides read TGTGCCAGCATTAACAGTAACACCGGGGAGCTGTTTTTT. The chain has TRBV2 and TRBJ2-2; the D is unclear. V lost 7 bases to trimming and J lost 2 bases, with 8 bases between them. Germline V gives CDR1 SNHLY, CDR2 FYNNEI. The CDR3 extends over 13 amino acids.